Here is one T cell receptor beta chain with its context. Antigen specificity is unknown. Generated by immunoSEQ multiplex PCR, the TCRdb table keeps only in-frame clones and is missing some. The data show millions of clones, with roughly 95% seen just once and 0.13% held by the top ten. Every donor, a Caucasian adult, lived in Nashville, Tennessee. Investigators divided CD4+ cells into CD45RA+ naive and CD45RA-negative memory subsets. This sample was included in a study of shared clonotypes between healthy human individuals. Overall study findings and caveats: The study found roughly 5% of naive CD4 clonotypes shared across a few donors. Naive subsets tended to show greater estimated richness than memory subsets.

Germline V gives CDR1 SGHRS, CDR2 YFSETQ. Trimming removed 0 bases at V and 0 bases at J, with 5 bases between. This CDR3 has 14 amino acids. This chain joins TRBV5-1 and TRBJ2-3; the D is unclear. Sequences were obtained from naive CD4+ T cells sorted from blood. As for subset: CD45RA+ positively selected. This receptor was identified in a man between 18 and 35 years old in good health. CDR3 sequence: CASSLVLSTDTQYF. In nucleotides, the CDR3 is TGCGCCAGCAGCTTGGTTCTCAGCACAGATACGCAGTATTTT.